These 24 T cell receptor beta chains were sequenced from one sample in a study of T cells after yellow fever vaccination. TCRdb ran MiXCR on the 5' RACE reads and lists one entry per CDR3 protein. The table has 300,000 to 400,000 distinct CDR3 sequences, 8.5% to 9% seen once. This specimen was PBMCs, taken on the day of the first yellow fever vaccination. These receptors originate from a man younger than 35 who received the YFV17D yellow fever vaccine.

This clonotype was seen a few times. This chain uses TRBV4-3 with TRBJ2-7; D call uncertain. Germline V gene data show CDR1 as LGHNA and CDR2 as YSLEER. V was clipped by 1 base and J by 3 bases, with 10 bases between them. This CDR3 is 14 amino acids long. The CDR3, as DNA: TGCGCCAGCAGCCAAGCCCGCGGCAGCTACGAGCAGTACGTC. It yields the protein CASSQARGSYEQYV.

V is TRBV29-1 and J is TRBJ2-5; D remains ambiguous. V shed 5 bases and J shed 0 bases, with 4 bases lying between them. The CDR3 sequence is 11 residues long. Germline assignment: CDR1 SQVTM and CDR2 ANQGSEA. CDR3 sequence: CSVSNQETQYF. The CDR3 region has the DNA TGCAGCGTTTCGAACCAAGAGACCCAGTACTTC. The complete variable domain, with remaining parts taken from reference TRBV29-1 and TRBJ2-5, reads SAVISQKPSRDICQRGTSLTIQCQVDSQVTMMFWYRQQPGQSLTLIATANQGSEATYESGFVIDKFPISRPNLTFSTLTVSNMSPEDSSIYLCSVSNQETQYFGPGTRLLVL.

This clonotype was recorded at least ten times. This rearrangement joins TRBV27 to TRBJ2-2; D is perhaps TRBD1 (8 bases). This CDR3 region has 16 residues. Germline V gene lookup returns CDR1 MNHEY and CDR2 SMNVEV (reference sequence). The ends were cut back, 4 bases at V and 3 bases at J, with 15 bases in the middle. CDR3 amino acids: CASSSHRGGYTGELFF. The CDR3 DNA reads TGTGCCAGCAGTTCGCACAGGGGGGGATACACCGGGGAGCTGTTTTTT.

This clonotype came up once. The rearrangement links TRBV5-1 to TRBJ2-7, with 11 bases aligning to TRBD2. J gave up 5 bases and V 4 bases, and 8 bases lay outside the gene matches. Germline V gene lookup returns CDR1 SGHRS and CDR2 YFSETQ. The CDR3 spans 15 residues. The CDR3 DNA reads TGCGCCAGCAGCATGGGGGGGACTAGCGGCAACGAGCAGTACTTC. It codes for CASSMGGTSGNEQYF.

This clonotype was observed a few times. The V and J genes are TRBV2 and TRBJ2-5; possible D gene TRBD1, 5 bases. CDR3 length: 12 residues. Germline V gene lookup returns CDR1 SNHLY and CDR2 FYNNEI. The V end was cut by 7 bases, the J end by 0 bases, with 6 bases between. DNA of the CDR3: TGTGCCAGCAAACAGGACCAAGAGACCCAGTACTTC. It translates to CASKQDQETQYF.

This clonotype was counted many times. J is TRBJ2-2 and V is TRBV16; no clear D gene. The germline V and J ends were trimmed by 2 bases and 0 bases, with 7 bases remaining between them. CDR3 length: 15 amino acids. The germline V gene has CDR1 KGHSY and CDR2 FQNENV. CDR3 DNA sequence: TGTGCCAGCAGCCAAGTCCGGTCGAACACCGGGGAGCTGTTTTTT. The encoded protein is CASSQVRSNTGELFF.

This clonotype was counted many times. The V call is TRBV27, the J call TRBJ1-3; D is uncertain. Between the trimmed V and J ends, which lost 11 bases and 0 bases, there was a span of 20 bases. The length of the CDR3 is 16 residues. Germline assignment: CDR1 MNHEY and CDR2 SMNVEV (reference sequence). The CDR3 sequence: CAAPTVKDFSGNTIYF. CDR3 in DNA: TGTGCCGCGCCTACGGTCAAGGATTTCTCTGGAAACACCATATATTTT.

The CDR3 DNA reads as TGTGCCAGCAGCCAACCTCCGGACAGGGGAAGCTCACCCCTCCACTTT. Residues: CASSQPPDRGSSPLHF. The chain has TRBV14 and TRBJ1-6, with 9 nucleotides matching TRBD1. Trimming cost V 2 bases and J 10 bases; bases outside gene matches: 9. The CDR3 is made up of 16 amino acids. Per the germline V gene, CDR1 is SGHDN and CDR2 is FVKESK.

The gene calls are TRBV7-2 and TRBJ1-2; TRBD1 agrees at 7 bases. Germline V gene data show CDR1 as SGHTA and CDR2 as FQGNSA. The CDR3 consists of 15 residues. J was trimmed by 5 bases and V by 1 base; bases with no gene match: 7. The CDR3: CASSLDRGGGYGYTF. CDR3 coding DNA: TGTGCCAGCAGCTTAGACAGGGGCGGGGGGTATGGCTACACCTTC.

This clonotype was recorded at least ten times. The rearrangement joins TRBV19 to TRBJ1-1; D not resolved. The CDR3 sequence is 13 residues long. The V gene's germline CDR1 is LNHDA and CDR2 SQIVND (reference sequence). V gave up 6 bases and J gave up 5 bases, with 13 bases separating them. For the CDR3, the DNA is TGTGCCAGTAGGCTGAAACGGGCGACTGAAGCTTTCTTT. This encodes CASRLKRATEAFF.

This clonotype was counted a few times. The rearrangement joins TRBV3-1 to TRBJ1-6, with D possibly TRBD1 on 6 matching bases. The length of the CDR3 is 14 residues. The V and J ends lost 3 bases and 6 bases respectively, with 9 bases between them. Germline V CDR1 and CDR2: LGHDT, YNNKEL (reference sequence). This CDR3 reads CASSQGHLNSPLHF. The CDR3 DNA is TGTGCCAGCAGCCAGGGACACCTTAATTCACCCCTCCACTTT.

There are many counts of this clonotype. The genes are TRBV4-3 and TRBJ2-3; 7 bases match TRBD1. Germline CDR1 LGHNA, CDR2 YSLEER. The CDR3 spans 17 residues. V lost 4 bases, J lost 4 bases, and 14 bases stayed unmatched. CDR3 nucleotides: TGCGCCAGCAGCCCGAGAGGGGGCGAGGGGACGCCAGATACGCAGTATTTT. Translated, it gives CASSPRGGEGTPDTQYF.

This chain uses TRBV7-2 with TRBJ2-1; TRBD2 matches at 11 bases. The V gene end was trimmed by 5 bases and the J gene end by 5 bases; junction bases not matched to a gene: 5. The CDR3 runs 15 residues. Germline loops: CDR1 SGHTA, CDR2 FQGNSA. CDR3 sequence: CASSTGLAVNNEQFF. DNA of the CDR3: TGTGCCAGCAGCACGGGACTAGCGGTAAACAATGAGCAGTTCTTC.

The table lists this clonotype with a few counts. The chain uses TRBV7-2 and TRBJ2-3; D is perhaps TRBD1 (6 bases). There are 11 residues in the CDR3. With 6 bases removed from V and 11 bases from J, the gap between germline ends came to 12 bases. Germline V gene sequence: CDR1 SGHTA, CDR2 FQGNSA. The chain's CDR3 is CASSLGTRQYF. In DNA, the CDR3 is TGTGCCAGCAGTTTGGGGACAAGGCAGTATTTT.

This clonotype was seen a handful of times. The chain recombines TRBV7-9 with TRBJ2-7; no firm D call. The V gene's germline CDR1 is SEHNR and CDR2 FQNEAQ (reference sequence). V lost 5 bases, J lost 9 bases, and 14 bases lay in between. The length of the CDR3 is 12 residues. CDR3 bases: TGTGCCAGCAGCCGTGAAATGGGCGGGCAGTACGTC. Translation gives CASSREMGGQYV.

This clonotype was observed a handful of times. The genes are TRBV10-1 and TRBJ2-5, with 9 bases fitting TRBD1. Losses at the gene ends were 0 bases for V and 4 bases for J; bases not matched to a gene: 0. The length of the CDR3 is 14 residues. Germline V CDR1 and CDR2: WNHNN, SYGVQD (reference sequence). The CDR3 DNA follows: TGCGCCAGCAGTGAGTCGACAGGGGGAGAGACCCAGTACTTC. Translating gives CASSESTGGETQYF.

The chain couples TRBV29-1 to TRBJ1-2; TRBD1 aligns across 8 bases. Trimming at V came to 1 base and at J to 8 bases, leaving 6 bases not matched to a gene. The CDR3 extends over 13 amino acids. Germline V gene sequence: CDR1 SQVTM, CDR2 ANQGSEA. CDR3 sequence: CSVEGSRGLGYTF. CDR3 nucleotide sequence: TGCAGCGTTGAAGGGTCCAGGGGGCTCGGCTACACCTTC.

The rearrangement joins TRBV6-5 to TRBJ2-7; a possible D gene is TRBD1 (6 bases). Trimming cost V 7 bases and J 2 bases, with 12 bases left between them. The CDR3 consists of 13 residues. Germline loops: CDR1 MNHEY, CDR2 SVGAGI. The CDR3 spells CASNSGETYEQYF. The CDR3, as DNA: TGTGCCAGCAATTCAGGGGAAACCTACGAGCAGTACTTC.

The CDR3 reads CASSLNTGNTIYF. In DNA form, the CDR3 reads TGTGCCAGCAGCTTAAACACAGGAAACACCATATATTTT. The chain uses TRBV7-9 and TRBJ1-3; D remains unclear. CDR3 length: 13 amino acids. CDR1 SEHNR and CDR2 FQNEAQ come from the germline V gene (reference sequence). Trimming took 2 bases from V and 4 from J, leaving 6 bases between them.

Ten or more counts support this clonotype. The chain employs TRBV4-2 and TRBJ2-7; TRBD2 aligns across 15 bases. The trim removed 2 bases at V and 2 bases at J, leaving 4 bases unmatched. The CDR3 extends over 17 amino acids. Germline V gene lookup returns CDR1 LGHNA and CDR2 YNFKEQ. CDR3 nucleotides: TGTGCCAGCAGCCAACTGGGACTAGCGGGGGGAACCTACGAGCAGTACTTC. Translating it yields CASSQLGLAGGTYEQYF.

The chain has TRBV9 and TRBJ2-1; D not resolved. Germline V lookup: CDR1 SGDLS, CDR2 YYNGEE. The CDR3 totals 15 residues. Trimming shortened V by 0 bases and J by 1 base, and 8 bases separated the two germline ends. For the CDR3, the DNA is TGTGCCAGCAGCGTAGGGACCCCGTCCTACAATGAGCAGTTCTTC. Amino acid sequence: CASSVGTPSYNEQFF.

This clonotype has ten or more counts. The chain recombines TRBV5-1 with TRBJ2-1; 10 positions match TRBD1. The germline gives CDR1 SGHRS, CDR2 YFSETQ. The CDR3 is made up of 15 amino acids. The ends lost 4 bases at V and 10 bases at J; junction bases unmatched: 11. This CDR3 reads CASSPLGTGVGEQFF. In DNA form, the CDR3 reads TGCGCCAGCAGCCCTCTCGGGACAGGGGTTGGGGAGCAGTTCTTC.

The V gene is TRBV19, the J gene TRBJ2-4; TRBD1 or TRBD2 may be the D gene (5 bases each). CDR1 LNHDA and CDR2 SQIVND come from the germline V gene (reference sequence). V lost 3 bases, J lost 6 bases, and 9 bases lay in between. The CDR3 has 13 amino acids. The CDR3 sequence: CASSMAGGNIQYF. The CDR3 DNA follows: TGTGCCAGTAGTATGGCTGGGGGAAACATTCAGTACTTC.

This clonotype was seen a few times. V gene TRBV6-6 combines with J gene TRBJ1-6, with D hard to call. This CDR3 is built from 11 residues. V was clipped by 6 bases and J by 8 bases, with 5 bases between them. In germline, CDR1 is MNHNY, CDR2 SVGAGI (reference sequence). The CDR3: CASSPDSPLHF. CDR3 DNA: TGTGCCAGCAGCCCGGATTCACCCCTCCACTTT.